The clone carrying this T cell receptor beta chain was detected many times. This record belongs to a study of T cells in Graves' hyperthyroidism and ophthalmopathy. TCR beta CDR3 regions were amplified from RNA transcripts. HTBI primers were used for first-round RT-PCR of the TCR CDR3. TCRdb recomputed calls from the multiplex PCR reads with MiXCR, one row per CDR3 protein. The table has about 350,000 distinct CDR3 sequences, 15% to 20% seen once; the top ten hold roughly a sixth. CDR1 LGHDT and CDR2 YNNKEL come from the germline V gene (reference sequence). This CDR3 has 17 residues. Unmatched junction bases numbered 14, after V lost 2 bases and J lost 5 bases.

The J gene is TRBJ2-7, the V gene TRBV3-1, with TRBD1 identical over 8 bases. The TCR comes from a woman aged 40-49 years with Graves' ophthalmopathy. Specimen: blood. The CDR3 DNA follows: TGTGCCAGCAGCCAACTGATATGGGGGACAGGACGTCACGAGCAGTACTTC. Translation gives CASSQLIWGTGRHEQYF.